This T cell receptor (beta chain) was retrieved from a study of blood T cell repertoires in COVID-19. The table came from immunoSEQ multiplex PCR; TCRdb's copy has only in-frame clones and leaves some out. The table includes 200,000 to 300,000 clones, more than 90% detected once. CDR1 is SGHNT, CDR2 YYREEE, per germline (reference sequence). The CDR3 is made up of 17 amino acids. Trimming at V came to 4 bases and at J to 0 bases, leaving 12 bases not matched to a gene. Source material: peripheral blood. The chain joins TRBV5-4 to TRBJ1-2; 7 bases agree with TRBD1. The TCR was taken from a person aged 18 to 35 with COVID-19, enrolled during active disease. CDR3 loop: CASSPSGRRGSNYGYTF. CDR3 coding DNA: TGTGCCAGCAGCCCATCCGGGCGCAGGGGGTCTAACTATGGCTACACCTTC. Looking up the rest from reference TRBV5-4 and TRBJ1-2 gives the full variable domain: ETGVTQSPTHLIKTRGQQVTLRCSSQSGHNTVSWYQQALGQGPQFIFQYYREEENGRGNFPPRFSGLQFPNYSSELNVNALELDDSALYLCASSPSGRRGSNYGYTFGSGTRLTVV.